This TCR beta chain was captured in a study of blood T cells in healthy people across ages. Study-level results: Leaving the PBMCs unsorted stopped any conclusive comparison of naive versus antigen-experienced cells. Unknown donor CMV status possibly confounded expanded clonotype changes.

This clonotype was found many times. Its specificity is not known. Then a second PCR, running roughly 7 to 12 cycles, was carried out with a sample-barcoded 5' primer and a J-beta primer mix. Sequencing recovered at least 3 million CDR3-containing paired-end reads from each sample. MiXCR, applied by TCRdb to the 5' RACE reads, yields one record per CDR3 protein. The table shows around 650,000 distinct CDR3 sequences, with roughly 32% occurring only once. Total RNA extraction produced at least 5 micrograms (per sample) for the study. V was cut by 4 bases and J by 0 bases, with 13 bases left in between. This CDR3 contains 15 residues. CDR1 SGHRS and CDR2 YFSETQ come from the germline V gene.

Source material: blood. This TCR came from a woman aged 80 or over in good health. J is TRBJ1-2 and V is TRBV5-1, with a weak D call TRBD1 (6 bases). CDR3 nucleotides: TGCGCCAGCAGCCCGACTCGGACAGCTAACTATGGCTACACCTTC. Translating gives CASSPTRTANYGYTF.